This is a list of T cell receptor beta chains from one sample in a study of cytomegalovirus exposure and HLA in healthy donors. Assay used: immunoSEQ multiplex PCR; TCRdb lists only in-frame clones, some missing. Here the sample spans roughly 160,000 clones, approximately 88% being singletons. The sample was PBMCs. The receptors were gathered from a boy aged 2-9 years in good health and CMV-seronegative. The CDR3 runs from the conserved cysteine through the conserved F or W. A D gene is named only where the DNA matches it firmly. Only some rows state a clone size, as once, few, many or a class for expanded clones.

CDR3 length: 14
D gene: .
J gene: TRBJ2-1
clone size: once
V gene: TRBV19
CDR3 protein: CASSIDLPYNEQFF
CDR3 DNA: TGTGCCAGTAGTATAGATCTCCCCTACAATGAGCAGTTCTTC

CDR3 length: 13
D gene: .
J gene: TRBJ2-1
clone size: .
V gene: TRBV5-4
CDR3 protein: CASSSDSYNEQFF
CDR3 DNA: TGTGCCAGCAGTTCCGACAGCTACAATGAGCAGTTCTTC

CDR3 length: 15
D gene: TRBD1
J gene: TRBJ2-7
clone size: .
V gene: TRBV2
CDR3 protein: CASSAGTGTPYEQYF
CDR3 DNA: TGTGCCAGCAGCGCCGGGACAGGGACGCCCTACGAGCAGTACTTC

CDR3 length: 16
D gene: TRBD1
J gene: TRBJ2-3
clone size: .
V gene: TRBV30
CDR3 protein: CAWSVPTGVFTDTQYF
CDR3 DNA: TGTGCCTGGAGTGTACCCACAGGGGTATTCACAGATACGCAGTATTTT

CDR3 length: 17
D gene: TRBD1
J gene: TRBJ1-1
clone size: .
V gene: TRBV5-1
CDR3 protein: CASSSDRGQGLHTEAFF
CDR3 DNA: TGCGCCAGCAGCTCTGACAGGGGGCAGGGGCTTCACACTGAAGCTTTCTTT

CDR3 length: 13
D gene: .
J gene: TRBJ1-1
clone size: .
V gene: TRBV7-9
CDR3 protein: CASSRTGMAEAFF
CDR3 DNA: TGTGCCAGCAGCCGTACAGGGATGGCTGAAGCTTTCTTT

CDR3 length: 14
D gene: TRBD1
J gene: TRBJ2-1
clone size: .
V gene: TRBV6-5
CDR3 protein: CASKASTRGHEQFF
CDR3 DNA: TGTGCCAGCAAAGCCTCGACGAGGGGGCATGAGCAGTTCTTC

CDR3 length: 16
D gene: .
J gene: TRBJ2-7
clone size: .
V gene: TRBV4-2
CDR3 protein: CASSQEYPASSYEQYF
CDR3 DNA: TGTGCCAGCAGCCAAGAATACCCGGCTAGCTCCTACGAGCAGTACTTC

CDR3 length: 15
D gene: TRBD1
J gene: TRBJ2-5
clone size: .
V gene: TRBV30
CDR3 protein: CAWSARDRRQETQYF
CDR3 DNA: TGTGCCTGGAGCGCCCGGGACAGAAGGCAAGAGACCCAGTACTTC

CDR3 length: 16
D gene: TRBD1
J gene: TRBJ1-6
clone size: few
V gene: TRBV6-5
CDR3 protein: CASSYGWDRLGSPLHF
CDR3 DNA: TGTGCCAGCAGTTACGGATGGGACAGGCTTGGGTCACCCCTCCACTTT

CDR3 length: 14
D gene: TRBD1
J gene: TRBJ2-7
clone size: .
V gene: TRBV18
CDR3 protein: CAARPGTGSLEQYF
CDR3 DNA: TGTGCCGCCAGACCGGGGACAGGTTCCTTGGAGCAGTACTTC

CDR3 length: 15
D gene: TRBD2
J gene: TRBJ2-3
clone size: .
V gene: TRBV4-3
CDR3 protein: CASSQEMSGSDTQYF
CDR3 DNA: TGCGCCAGCAGCCAAGAAATGAGCGGGAGTGATACGCAGTATTTT

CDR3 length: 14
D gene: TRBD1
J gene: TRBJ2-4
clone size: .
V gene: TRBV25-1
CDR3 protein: CASTETGVENIQYF
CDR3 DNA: TGTGCCAGCACCGAAACAGGGGTGGAAAACATTCAGTACTTC

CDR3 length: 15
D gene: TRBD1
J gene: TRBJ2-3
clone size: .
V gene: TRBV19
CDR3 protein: CASRWTGGVTDTQYF
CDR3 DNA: TGTGCCAGTAGGTGGACAGGGGGCGTGACAGATACGCAGTATTTT

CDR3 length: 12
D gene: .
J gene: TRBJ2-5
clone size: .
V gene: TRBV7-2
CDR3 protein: CASSLNVETQYF
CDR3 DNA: TGTGCCAGCAGCCTAAATGTAGAGACCCAGTACTTC

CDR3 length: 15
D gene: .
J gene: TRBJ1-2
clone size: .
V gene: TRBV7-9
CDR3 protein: CASSLAGEEAGGYTF
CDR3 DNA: TGTGCCAGCAGCTTAGCAGGGGAGGAGGCGGGTGGCTACACCTTC

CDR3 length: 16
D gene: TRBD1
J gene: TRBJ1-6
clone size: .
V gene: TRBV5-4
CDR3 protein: CASSNRGSSYNSPLHF
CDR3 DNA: TGTGCCAGTAGTAACAGGGGGAGCTCCTATAATTCACCCCTCCACTTT

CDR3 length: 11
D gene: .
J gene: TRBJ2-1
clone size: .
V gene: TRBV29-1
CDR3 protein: CSVPESNEQFF
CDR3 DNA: TGCAGCGTTCCGGAGTCTAATGAGCAGTTCTTC

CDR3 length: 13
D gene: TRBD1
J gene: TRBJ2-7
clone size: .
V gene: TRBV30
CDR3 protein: CAWEDRWSYEQYF
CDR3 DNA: TGTGCCTGGGAGGACAGGTGGTCCTACGAGCAGTACTTC

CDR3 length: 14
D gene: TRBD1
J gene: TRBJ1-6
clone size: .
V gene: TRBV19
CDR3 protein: CASSMVQGNSPLHF
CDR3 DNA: TGTGCCAGTAGTATGGTACAGGGGAATTCACCCCTCCACTTT

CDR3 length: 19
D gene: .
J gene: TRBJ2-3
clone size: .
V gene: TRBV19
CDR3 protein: CASSIDPLDRKPSTDTQYF
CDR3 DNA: TGTGCCAGTAGTATAGACCCCCTCGACAGGAAACCTAGCACAGATACGCAGTATTTT

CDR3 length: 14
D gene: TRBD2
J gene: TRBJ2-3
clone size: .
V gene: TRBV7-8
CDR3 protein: CASSFSGSPDTQYF
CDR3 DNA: TGTGCCAGCAGCTTTAGCGGGAGCCCAGATACGCAGTATTTT

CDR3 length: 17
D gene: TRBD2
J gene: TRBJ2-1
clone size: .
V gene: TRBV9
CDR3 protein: CASSVNSAGGSYNEQFF
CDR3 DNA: TGTGCCAGCAGCGTAAACTCAGCGGGAGGATCCTACAATGAGCAGTTCTTC

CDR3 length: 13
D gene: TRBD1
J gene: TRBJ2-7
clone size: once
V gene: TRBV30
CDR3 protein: CAWRHRGLEEQYF
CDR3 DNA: TGTGCCTGGAGACACAGGGGGCTGGAGGAGCAGTACTTC

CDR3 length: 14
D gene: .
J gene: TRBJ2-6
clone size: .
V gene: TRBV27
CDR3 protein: CASSPNSGANVLTF
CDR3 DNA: TGTGCCAGCAGTCCAAACTCTGGGGCCAACGTCCTGACTTTC

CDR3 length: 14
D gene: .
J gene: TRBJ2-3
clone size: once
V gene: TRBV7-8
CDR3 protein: CASSFRTVTDTQYF
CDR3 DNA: TGTGCCAGCAGCTTTAGGACAGTCACAGATACGCAGTATTTT

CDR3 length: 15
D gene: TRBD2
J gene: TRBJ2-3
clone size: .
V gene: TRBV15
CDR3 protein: CATSYLAGGQDTQYF
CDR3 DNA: TGTGCCACCAGTTACCTAGCGGGAGGCCAGGATACGCAGTATTTT

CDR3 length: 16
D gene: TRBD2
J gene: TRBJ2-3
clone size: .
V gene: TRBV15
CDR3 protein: CATSRAGGGPTDTQYF
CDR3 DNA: TGTGCCACCAGCAGAGCGGGCGGGGGACCCACAGATACGCAGTATTTT

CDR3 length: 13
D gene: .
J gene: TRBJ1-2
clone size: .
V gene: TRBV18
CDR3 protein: CASSPQGADGYTF
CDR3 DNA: TGTGCCAGCTCACCACAGGGAGCAGATGGCTACACCTTC

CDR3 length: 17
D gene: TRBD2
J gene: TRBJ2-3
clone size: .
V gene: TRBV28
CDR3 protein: CASSLGQRGAWVDTQYF
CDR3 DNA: TGTGCCAGCAGTTTAGGACAGCGGGGGGCTTGGGTAGATACGCAGTATTTT

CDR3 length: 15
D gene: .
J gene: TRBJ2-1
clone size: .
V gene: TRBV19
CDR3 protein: CASSISGAPYNEQFF
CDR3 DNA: TGTGCCAGTAGTATCTCTGGGGCCCCCTACAATGAGCAGTTCTTC

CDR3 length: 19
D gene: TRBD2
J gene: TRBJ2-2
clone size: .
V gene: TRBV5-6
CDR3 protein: CASSPLPGLAGGDTGELFF
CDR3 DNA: TGTGCCAGCAGCCCCCTCCCGGGACTAGCGGGAGGTGACACCGGGGAGCTGTTTTTT

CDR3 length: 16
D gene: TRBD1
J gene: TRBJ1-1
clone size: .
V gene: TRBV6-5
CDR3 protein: CASSYGQGASNTEAFF
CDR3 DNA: TGTGCCAGCAGTTACGGACAGGGGGCATCGAACACTGAAGCTTTCTTT